The TCR beta chain under discussion was sequenced for a study of blood T cell repertoires in COVID-19. Across the study: Some COVID-19 samples were acute and others convalescent; all came from the United States, Italy and Spain. The analysed material was cDNA or gDNA that came from T cells, B-cell-depleted T cells, or PBMCs.

Trimming removed 4 bases from V and 0 bases from J, with 15 bases in between. The CDR3 totals 17 residues. Germline CDR1 and CDR2: SEHNR and FQNEAQ (reference sequence). Under the authors' procedure: Reference gene primers were amplified, and this amplification served to estimate nucleated cell counts. The assay was immunoSEQ multiplex PCR, and TCRdb's table has in-frame clones only and misses some. V, J and clone size are those of that table, while D and trimming were read from the DNA. Found here are about 170,000 clones, roughly four fifths of them singletons; the top ten hold roughly a tenth. The source of this sequence is a man in his 70s with active or convalescent COVID-19. V gene TRBV7-9 combines with J gene TRBJ1-4; D is undetermined. The specimen was peripheral blood. The CDR3, as DNA: TGTGCCAGCAGCTCACCTGCCCATCGGGCAACTAATGAAAAACTGTTTTTT. Its translation is CASSSPAHRATNEKLFF.